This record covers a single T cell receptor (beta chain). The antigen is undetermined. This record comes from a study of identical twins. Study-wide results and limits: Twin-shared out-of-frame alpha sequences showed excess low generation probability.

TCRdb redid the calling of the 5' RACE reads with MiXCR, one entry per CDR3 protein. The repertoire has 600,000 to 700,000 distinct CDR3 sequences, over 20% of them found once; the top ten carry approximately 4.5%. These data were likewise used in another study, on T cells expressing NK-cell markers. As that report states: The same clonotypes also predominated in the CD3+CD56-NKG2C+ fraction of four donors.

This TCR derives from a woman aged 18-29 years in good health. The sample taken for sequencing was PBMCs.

The CDR3 bases are TGCAGTGCGCGCTCTACGGCGGCAGATACGCAGTATTTT. It translates to CSARSTAADTQYF. The V call is TRBV20-1, the J call TRBJ2-3; D not certain. There are 13 residues in the CDR3. The V gene's germline CDR1 is DFQATT and CDR2 SNEGSKA (reference sequence). V was cut by 6 bases and J by 4 bases, with 14 bases left in between.